The rows below give T cell receptor beta chains drawn from one sample of a study of CD8+CD57+ T cells in acquired aplastic anemia. MiXCR, applied by TCRdb to the reads, yields one record per CDR3 protein. The sample carries about 120,000 distinct CDR3 sequences, 50% to 70% recorded once. Sequencing was carried out using sorted CD4+, CD8+, or CD8+CD57+ T cells (not recorded which) from PBMCs. The receptors stem from a human donor with aplastic anemia. CDR3s include the opening cysteine and the closing phenylalanine or tryptophan. Fields, in order: D gene, J gene, V gene, CDR3 length, clone size, CDR3 protein, CDR3 DNA. D genes are given only for firm matches. Not all rows give a size; the values are once, few, many and, for expanded clones, a class.

-	TRBJ1-2	TRBV7-9	12	-	CASSLGARGYTF	TGTGCCAGCAGCCTCGGGGCGCGGGGCTACACCTTC
TRBD2	TRBJ2-3	TRBV29-1	12	-	CSVGLAGETQYF	TGCAGCGTGGGACTAGCGGGAGAGACGCAGTATTTT
-	TRBJ2-7	TRBV20-1	15	-	CSARDRGGRSYEQYF	TGCAGTGCTAGAGATCGAGGAGGGAGATCCTACGAGCAGTACTTC
-	TRBJ1-2	TRBV10-1	13	once	CASSESGGEGYTF	TGCGCCAGCAGTGAGTCCGGGGGCGAGGGCTACACCTTC
-	TRBJ2-1	TRBV25-1	15	-	CASSDPGELHNEQFF	TGTGCCAGCAGTGATCCGGGGGAACTCCACAATGAGCAGTTCTTC
TRBD2	TRBJ2-7	TRBV4-1	17	many	CASSQDGWTSGSYEQYF	TGCGCCAGCAGCCAAGATGGTTGGACTAGCGGGAGCTACGAGCAGTACTTC
-	TRBJ2-2	TRBV15	13	-	CATGLLNTGELFF	TGTGCCACAGGACTCCTGAACACCGGGGAGCTGTTTTTT
TRBD1	TRBJ1-5	TRBV25-1	14	few	CASSVTGVDQPQHF	TGTGCCAGCAGTGTAACAGGGGTGGATCAGCCCCAGCATTTT
TRBD2	TRBJ2-3	TRBV11-2	15	-	CASSLLATRANTQYF	TGTGCCAGCAGCCTACTAGCGACCCGCGCGAATACGCAGTATTTT
TRBD1	TRBJ1-5	TRBV15	14	-	CATSREGANQPQHF	TGTGCCACCAGCCGCGAGGGGGCGAATCAGCCCCAGCATTTT
TRBD1	TRBJ2-5	TRBV7-3	13	-	CASSLGTARTQYF	TGTGCCAGCAGCTTAGGGACAGCGAGGACCCAGTACTTC
-	TRBJ1-2	TRBV29-1	13	once	CSFMGGFNYGYTF	TGCAGCTTCATGGGGGGCTTTAACTATGGCTACACCTTC
TRBD2	TRBJ2-7	TRBV15	17	-	CATSRDWAGGPAYEQYF	TGTGCCACCAGCAGAGATTGGGCGGGAGGGCCGGCCTACGAGCAGTACTTC
-	TRBJ1-5	TRBV20-1	15	-	CSARWADYSNQPQHF	TGCAGTGCTAGATGGGCAGATTATAGCAATCAGCCCCAGCATTTT
-	TRBJ1-5	TRBV19	16	-	CASSIDVQGANQPQHF	TGTGCCAGTAGTATAGATGTGCAGGGCGCCAATCAGCCCCAGCATTTT
TRBD1	TRBJ2-2	TRBV4-3	14	medium-sized	CASSPRTGTGELFF	TGCGCCAGCAGCCCTAGGACAGGGACTGGGGAGCTGTTTTTT
TRBD2	TRBJ2-1	TRBV19	15	-	CASSIVAGDYNEQFF	TGTGCCAGTAGTATAGTAGCGGGGGACTACAATGAGCAGTTCTTC
TRBD1	TRBJ1-1	TRBV29-1	14	-	CSVEGTGGTTEAFF	TGCAGCGTTGAGGGGACAGGGGGGACCACTGAAGCTTTCTTT
-	TRBJ2-2	TRBV6-5	13	once	CASSYGESGELFF	TGTGCCAGCAGTTATGGAGAATCCGGGGAGCTGTTTTTT
TRBD1	TRBJ2-7	TRBV2	14	-	CASRRGTGSYEQYF	TGTGCCAGCAGAAGAGGGACAGGGTCCTACGAGCAGTACTTC
-	TRBJ2-7	TRBV9	15	-	CASSINGSPTLEQYF	TGTGCCAGCAGCATCAACGGGAGCCCAACGTTAGAGCAGTACTTC
-	TRBJ1-2	TRBV19	15	-	CASRVLVGDNYGYTF	TGTGCCAGTAGAGTCCTTGTCGGGGATAACTATGGCTACACCTTC
TRBD2	TRBJ2-1	TRBV20-1	13	few	CSAGLALYNEQFF	TGCAGTGCTGGACTAGCTCTTTACAATGAGCAGTTCTTC
-	TRBJ1-1	TRBV6-1	13	-	CATQGMRNTEAFF	TGTGCCACCCAAGGGATGAGGAACACTGAAGCTTTCTTT
-	TRBJ2-7	TRBV10-3	15	-	CASSYLGPFIYEQYF	TGTGCCAGCAGTTATCTGGGCCCCTTCATCTACGAGCAGTACTTC
-	TRBJ2-3	TRBV15	14	many	CATSRDPATDTQYF	TGTGCCACCAGCAGAGATCCTGCGACAGATACGCAGTATTTT
-	TRBJ1-1	TRBV3-1	16	-	CASSQAPQGMNTEAFF	TGTGCCAGCAGCCAAGCACCACAGGGTATGAACACTGAAGCTTTCTTT
TRBD1	TRBJ1-6	TRBV20-1	16	-	CSARLRGQGNNSPLHF	TGCAGTGCTAGACTGAGGGGACAGGGTAATAATTCACCCCTCCACTTT
TRBD1	TRBJ2-7	TRBV5-1	15	-	CASTDPGTGTYEQYF	TGCGCCAGCACAGACCCCGGGACAGGGACCTACGAGCAGTACTTC
TRBD1	TRBJ1-1	TRBV19	13	-	CATLDRWDTEAFF	TGTGCCACCCTGGACAGGTGGGACACTGAAGCTTTCTTT
TRBD2	TRBJ2-3	TRBV5-4	16	-	CASSLGGGGGTDTQYF	TGTGCCAGCAGCTTAGGAGGCGGGGGGGGCACAGATACGCAGTATTTT
-	TRBJ1-1	TRBV9	18	many	CASSVEGSPWGSNTEAFF	TGTGCCAGCAGCGTAGAAGGCAGCCCGTGGGGTTCGAACACTGAAGCTTTCTTT
-	TRBJ1-1	TRBV25-1	15	-	CARDVFGTLNTEAFF	TGTGCTAGAGACGTCTTCGGGACATTGAACACTGAAGCTTTCTTT
TRBD2	TRBJ2-1	TRBV2	14	-	CASSGLAGGNEQFF	TGTGCCAGCAGTGGACTAGCGGGAGGGAATGAGCAGTTCTTC
-	TRBJ1-2	TRBV2	15	-	CASSEGRNSPYGYTF	TGTGCCAGCAGTGAGGGACGGAATTCCCCCTATGGCTACACCTTC
TRBD2	TRBJ2-3	TRBV7-2	18	-	CASSLAKGEREDADTQYF	TGTGCCAGCAGCTTAGCGAAAGGGGAGCGGGAAGATGCAGATACGCAGTATTTT
-	TRBJ2-1	TRBV25-1	15	-	CASSPQATVYNEQFF	TGTGCCAGCAGTCCCCAGGCGACAGTATACAATGAGCAGTTCTTC
TRBD1	TRBJ1-2	TRBV7-6	14	once	CASSFLTGDYGYTF	TGTGCCAGCAGCTTCCTCACAGGGGACTATGGCTACACCTTC
-	TRBJ2-1	TRBV2	16	-	CASSEISAAPYNEQFF	TGTGCCAGCAGTGAAATCTCGGCGGCACCCTACAATGAGCAGTTCTTC
TRBD1	TRBJ2-3	TRBV9	15	-	CASSGQGASTDTQYF	TGTGCCAGCAGTGGACAGGGCGCATCCACAGATACGCAGTATTTT
-	TRBJ2-7	TRBV7-9	12	-	CASSLLGDEQYF	TGTGCCAGCAGCTTGCTAGGGGACGAGCAGTACTTC
-	TRBJ1-2	TRBV5-5	16	-	CASSLGMPGEGYGYTF	TGTGCCAGCAGCTTGGGTATGCCAGGGGAAGGCTATGGCTACACCTTC
-	TRBJ2-5	TRBV5-1	15	few	CASSLARVLIETQYF	TGCGCCAGCAGCTTGGCCAGGGTCCTGATAGAGACCCAGTACTTC
-	TRBJ2-3	TRBV12-3/TRBV12-4	15	few	CASSSGIPSTDTQYF	TGTGCCAGCAGTTCAGGGATCCCCAGCACAGATACGCAGTATTTT
-	TRBJ1-1	TRBV25-1	14	-	CASRDETVNTEAFF	TGTGCCAGCAGGGATGAGACAGTGAACACTGAAGCTTTCTTT
-	TRBJ1-6	TRBV19	15	-	CASSIGRQENSPLHF	TGTGCCAGTAGTATAGGGAGGCAGGAAAATTCACCCCTCCACTTT